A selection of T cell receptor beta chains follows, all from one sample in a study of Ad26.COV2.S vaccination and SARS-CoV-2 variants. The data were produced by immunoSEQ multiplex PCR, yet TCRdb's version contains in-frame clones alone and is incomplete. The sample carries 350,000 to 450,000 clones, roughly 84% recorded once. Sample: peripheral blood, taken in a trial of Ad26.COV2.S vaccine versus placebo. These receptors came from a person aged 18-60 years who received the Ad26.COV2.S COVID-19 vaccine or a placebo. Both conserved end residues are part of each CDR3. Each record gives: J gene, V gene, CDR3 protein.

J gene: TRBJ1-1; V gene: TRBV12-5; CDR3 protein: CASVLQGDAEAFF
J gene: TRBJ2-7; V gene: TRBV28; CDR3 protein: CANRGRGSYEQYF
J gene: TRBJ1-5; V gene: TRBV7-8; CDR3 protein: CASRYTQDQPQHF
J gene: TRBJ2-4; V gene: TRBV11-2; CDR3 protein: CASSSGRLQIRGGDIQYF
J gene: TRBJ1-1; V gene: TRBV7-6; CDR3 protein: CASSLGPRGGIEAFF
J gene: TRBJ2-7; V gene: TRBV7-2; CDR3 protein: CASSLPPAGEQYF
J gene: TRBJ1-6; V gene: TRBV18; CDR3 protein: CASSPGTAGSPLHF
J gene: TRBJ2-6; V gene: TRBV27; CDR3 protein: CASRGSGTNVLTF
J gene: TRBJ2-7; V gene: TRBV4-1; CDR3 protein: CASSQEGRLVRHEQYF
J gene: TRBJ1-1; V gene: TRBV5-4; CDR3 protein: CASSSERGNTEAFF
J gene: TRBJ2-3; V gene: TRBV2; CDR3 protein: CASSDDFTDTQYF
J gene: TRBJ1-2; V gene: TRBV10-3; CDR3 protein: CASSSDSGYTF